A single T cell receptor (beta chain) is shown here with its context. This sample is drawn from a study of cytomegalovirus exposure and HLA in healthy donors. The protocol was immunoSEQ multiplex PCR, while the TCRdb copy is restricted to in-frame clones and leaves out a portion. The repertoire holds about 200,000 clones, around 80% seen once, with about an eighth in the top ten. Sample: PBMCs. The source of this sequence is a woman aged 25 to 39 in good health and CMV-seropositive.

CDR3 nucleotide sequence: TGTGCCAGCAGCTTACAGGGGGTCCCCTACAATGAGCAGTTCTTC. The encoded protein is CASSLQGVPYNEQFF. The V call is TRBV7-8, the J call TRBJ2-1; 7 nucleotides agree with TRBD1. With 2 bases clipped from V and 2 bases from J, the junction kept 3 bases outside the gene matches. Germline V lookup: CDR1 SGHVS, CDR2 FQNEAQ. The CDR3 is 15 amino acids.